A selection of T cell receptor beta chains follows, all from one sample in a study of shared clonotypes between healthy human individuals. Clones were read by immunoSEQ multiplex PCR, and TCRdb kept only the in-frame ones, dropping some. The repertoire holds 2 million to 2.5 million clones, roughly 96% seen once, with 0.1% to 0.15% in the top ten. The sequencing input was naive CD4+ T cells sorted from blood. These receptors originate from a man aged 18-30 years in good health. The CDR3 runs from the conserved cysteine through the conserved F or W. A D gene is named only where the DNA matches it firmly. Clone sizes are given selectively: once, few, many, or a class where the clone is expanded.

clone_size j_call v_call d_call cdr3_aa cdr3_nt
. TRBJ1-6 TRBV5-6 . CASSPKYENSPLHF TGTGCCAGCAGCCCGAAATACGAGAATTCACCCCTCCACTTT
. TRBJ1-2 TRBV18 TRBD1 CASSLNRGPYGYTF TGTGCCAGCTCGCTGAACAGGGGTCCCTATGGCTACACCTTC
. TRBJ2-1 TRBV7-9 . CASSPRGGGYNEQFF TGTGCCAGCAGCCCCCGGGGAGGGGGCTACAATGAGCAGTTCTTC
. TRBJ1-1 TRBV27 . CASSYIGGDTEAFF TGTGCCAGCAGTTACATCGGGGGTGACACTGAAGCTTTCTTT
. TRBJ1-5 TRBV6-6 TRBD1 CASSQTGENQPQHF TGTGCCAGCAGCCAGACAGGGGAGAATCAGCCCCAGCATTTT
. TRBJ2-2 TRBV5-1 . CASSPQTNTGELFF TGCGCCAGCAGTCCCCAAACGAACACCGGGGAGCTGTTTTTT
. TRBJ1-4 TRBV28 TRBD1 CASSLPGQKNEKLFF TGTGCCAGCAGTTTACCGGGACAGAAAAATGAAAAACTGTTTTTT
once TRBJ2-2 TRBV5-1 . CASSLDTGSNTGELFF TGCGCCAGCAGCTTGGATACAGGGAGTAACACCGGGGAGCTGTTTTTT
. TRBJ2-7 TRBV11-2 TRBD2 CASSLVVAGSYEQYF TGTGCCAGCAGCTTAGTAGTAGCGGGATCCTACGAGCAGTACTTC
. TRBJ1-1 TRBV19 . CASSQDRDTEAFF TGTGCCAGTAGTCAAGACCGGGACACTGAAGCTTTCTTT
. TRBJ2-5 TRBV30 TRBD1 CAWSDRGRGLRETQYF TGTGCCTGGAGTGACCGGGGAAGGGGGCTTCGGGAGACCCAGTACTTC
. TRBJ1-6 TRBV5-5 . CASTLVGLSSPLHF TGTGCCAGCACCTTGGTAGGGTTAAGTTCACCCCTCCACTTT
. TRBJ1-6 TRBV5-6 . CASSLGWSSYNSPLHF TGTGCCAGCAGCTTGGGATGGAGCTCCTATAATTCACCCCTCCACTTT
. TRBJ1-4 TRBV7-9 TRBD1 CASSFGQVDNEKLFF TGTGCCAGCAGCTTCGGACAGGTCGATAATGAAAAACTGTTTTTT
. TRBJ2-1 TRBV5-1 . CASSRRVGNEQFF TGCGCCAGCTCCCGCCGGGTAGGGAATGAGCAGTTCTTC
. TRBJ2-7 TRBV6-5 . CASSYSRSTTFAEQYF TGTGCCAGCAGTTACTCGAGAAGTACAACATTCGCCGAGCAGTACTTC
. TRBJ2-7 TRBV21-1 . CASSKSSSYEQYF TGTGCCAGCAGCAAATCTAGCTCCTACGAGCAGTACTTC
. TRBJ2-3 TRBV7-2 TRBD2 CASSLGGSSGRYTQYF TGTGCCAGCAGCTTAGGGGGTTCCAGCGGGAGATATACGCAGTATTTT
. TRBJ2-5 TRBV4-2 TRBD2 CASSQEGGGALETQYF TGTGCCAGCAGCCAAGAAGGCGGGGGGGCCTTAGAGACCCAGTACTTC
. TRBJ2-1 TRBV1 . CTSRFSVSSNEQFF TGCACCAGCCGTTTCTCAGTCTCTAGCAATGAGCAGTTCTTC
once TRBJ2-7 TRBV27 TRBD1 CASSPGQTSYEQYF TGTGCCAGCAGTCCGGGACAGACCTCCTACGAGCAGTACTTC
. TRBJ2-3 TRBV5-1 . CASTEGSTDTQYF TGCGCCAGCACCGAAGGGAGCACAGATACGCAGTATTTT
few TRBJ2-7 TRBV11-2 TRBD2 CASSSGLAGGVYEQYF TGTGCCAGCAGCTCCGGACTAGCGGGAGGGGTCTACGAGCAGTACTTC
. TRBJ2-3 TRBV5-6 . CASSRDTDTQYF TGTGCCAGCAGCCGGGACACAGATACGCAGTATTTT
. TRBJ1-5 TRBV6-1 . CASSQGRGNQPQHF TGTGCCAGCAGTCAGGGAAGAGGCAATCAGCCCCAGCATTTT
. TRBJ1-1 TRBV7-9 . CASSLAGGPGTEAFF TGTGCCAGCAGCTTAGCGGGGGGCCCGGGCACTGAAGCTTTCTTT
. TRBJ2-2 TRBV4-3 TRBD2 CARELAGGPNGELFF TGCGCCAGGGAACTAGCGGGAGGGCCGAACGGGGAGCTGTTTTTT
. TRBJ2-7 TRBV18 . CATNDSDYEQYF TGTGCCACCAATGACTCGGACTACGAGCAGTACTTC
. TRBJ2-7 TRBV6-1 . CASRPREIHEQYF TGTGCCAGCAGGCCCAGGGAAATCCACGAGCAGTACTTC
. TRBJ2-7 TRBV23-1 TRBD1 CASSPGQPGLEHEQYF TGCGCCAGCAGCCCGGGACAGCCAGGACTTGAACACGAGCAGTACTTC